This TCR beta chain was retrieved from a study of shared clonotypes between healthy human individuals. Only in-frame clones appear in the TCRdb table, and some are missing; sequencing was by immunoSEQ multiplex PCR. The profile shows roughly 1.4 million clones, less than 99% of them singletons. Trimming took 1 base from V and 1 from J, leaving 16 bases between them. Germline V gene data show CDR1 as SGHTA and CDR2 as FQGNSA. The CDR3 loop spans 18 amino acids. The donor cohort consisted entirely of Caucasian adults residing in Nashville, Tennessee. Naive CD45RA+ and memory CD45RA-negative subsets were split from CD4+ cells.

V is TRBV7-2 and J is TRBJ1-4; weak D call: TRBD1 (5 bases). The sample consisted of naive CD4+ T cells sorted from blood. Subset: CD45RA+ positively selected. This TCR came from a man aged 25-45 years in good health. In nucleotides, the CDR3 is TGTGCCAGCAGCTTAGATGTCATTGGGGCGCGAACTAATGAAAAACTGTTTTTT. This sequence encodes CASSLDVIGARTNEKLFF.